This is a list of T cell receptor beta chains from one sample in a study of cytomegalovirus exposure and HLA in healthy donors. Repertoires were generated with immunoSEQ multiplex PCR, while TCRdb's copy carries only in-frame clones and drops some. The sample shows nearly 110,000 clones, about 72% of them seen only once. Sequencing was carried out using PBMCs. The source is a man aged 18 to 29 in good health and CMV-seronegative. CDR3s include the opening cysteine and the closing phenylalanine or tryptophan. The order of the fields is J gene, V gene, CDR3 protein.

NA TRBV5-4 CASSGGLADSYEQYF
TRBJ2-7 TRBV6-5 CASSYSQGPYEQYF
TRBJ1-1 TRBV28 CASSQRGPEAFF
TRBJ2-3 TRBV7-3 CASSPTTSGGADTQYF
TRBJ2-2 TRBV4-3 CASSQVAGTSGGFANTGELFF
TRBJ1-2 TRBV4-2 CASSQDLDTTRGYTF
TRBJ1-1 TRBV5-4 CASSLRTGNTEAFF
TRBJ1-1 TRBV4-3 CASSPSGLLNTEAFF
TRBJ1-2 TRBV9 CASSVDSGNYGYTF
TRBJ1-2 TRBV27 CASSLDKNYGYTF
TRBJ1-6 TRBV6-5 CASRDGSSPLHF
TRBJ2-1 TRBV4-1 CASSQGPTVAEQFF
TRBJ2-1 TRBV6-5 CASSSPGGGPDEQFF
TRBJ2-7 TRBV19 CASNQYEQYF
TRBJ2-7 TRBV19 CASSIQTGSLGEQYF
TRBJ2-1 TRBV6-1 CASRGLAGGREQFF
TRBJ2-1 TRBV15 CATSTPGGTGNYNEQFF
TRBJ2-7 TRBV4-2 CASSPPAEYEQYF
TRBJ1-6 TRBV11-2 CASSLDTGLPSGSPLHF
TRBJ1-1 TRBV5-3 CARSTPPHRSLPTGNTEAFF
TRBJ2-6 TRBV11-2 CASRGAEPASQRANVLTF
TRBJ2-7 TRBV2 CASSEPAYEQYF
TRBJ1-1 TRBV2 CASKDSVNAEAFF
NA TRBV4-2 CASRSGGSYEQYF